Described below is a single T cell receptor beta chain sequence and its context. The antigen is unknown. The germline V gene encodes CDR1 MGHRA and CDR2 YSYEKL. The CDR3 contains 16 residues. Losses at the gene ends were 0 bases for V and 8 bases for J; bases not matched to a gene: 7. The time point denotes: baseline pretreatment blood. As to treatment: 15 Gy SBRT to primary tumor, nephrectomy 4 weeks later. The tumor was a clear cell renal cell carcinoma. This sample is drawn from a study of radiation and T cells in renal cell carcinoma. Findings of the study overall: In blood, top tumor clones expanded by 2 weeks, shrinking by 4.

Sequencing used immunoSEQ multiplex PCR; TCRdb keeps in-frame clones, though not all of them. The sample lists 150,000 or so clones; approximately 90% were seen once. The sequence derives from a woman between 65 and 79 years old with renal cell carcinoma. V usage is TRBV4-1 and J usage is TRBJ2-1, with 10 positions matching TRBD2. This specimen consisted of blood, obtained from a patient whose treatment included radiotherapy and nephrectomy. CDR3 DNA sequence: TGCGCCAGCAGCCAAGAGGCAGCGGGGGGGCTGGATGAGCAGTTCTTC. Protein: CASSQEAAGGLDEQFF.